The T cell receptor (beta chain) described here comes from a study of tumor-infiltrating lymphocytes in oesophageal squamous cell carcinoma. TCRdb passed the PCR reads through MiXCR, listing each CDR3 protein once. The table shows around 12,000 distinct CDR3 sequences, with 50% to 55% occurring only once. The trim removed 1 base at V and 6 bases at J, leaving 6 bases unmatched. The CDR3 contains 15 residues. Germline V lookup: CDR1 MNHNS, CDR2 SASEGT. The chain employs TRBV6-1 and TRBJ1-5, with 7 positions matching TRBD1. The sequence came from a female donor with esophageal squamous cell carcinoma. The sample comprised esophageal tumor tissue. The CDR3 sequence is CASSEVDRVSQPQHF. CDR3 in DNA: TGTGCCAGCAGTGAAGTTGACAGGGTGAGTCAGCCCCAGCATTTT.